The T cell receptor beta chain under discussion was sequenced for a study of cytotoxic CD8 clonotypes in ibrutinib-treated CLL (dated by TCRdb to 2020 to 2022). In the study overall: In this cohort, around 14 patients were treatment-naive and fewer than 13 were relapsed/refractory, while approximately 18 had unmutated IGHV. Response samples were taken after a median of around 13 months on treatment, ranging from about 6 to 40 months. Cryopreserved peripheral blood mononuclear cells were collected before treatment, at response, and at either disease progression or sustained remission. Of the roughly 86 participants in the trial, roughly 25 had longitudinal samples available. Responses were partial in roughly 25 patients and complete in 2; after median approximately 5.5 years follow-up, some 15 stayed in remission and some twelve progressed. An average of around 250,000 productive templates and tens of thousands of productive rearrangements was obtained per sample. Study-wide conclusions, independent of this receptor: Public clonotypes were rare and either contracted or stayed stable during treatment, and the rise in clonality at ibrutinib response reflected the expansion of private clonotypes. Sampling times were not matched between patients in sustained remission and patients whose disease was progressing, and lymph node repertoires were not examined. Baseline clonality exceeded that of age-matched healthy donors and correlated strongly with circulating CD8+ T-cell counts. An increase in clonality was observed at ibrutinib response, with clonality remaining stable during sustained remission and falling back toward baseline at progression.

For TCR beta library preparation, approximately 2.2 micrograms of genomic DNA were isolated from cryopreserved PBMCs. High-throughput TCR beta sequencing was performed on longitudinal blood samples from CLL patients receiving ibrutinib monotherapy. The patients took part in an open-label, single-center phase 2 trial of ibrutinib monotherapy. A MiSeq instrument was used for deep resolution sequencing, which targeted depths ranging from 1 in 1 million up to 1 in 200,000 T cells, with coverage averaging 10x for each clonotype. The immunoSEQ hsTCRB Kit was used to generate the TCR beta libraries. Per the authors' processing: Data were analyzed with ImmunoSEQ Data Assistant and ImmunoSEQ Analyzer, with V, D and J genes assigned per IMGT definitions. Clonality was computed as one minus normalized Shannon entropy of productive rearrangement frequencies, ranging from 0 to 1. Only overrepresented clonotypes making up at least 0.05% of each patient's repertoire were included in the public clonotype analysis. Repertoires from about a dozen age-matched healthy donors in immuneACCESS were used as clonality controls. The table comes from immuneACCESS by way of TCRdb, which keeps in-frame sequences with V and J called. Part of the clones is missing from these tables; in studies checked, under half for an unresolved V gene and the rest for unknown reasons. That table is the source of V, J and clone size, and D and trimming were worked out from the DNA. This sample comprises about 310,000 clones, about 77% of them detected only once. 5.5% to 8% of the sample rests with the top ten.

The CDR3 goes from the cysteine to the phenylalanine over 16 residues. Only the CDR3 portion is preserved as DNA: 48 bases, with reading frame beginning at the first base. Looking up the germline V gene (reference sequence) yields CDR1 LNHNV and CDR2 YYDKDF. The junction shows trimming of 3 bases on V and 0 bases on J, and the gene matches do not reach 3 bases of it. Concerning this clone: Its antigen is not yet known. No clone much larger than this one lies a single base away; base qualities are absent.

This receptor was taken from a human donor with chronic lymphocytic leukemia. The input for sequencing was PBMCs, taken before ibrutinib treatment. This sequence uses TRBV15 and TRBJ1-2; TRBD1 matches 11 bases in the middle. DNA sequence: TGTGCCACCAGCAGGGGACAGGGGGTTACTAACTATGGCTACACCTTC. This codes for CATSRGQGVTNYGYTF.